This T cell receptor (beta chain) was profiled in a study of blood T cell repertoires in COVID-19. Study information: There were acute and convalescent COVID-19 samples, and they came from the United States, Italy and Spain.

TCRdb keeps only in-frame clones here, not all; method: immunoSEQ multiplex PCR. This table holds about 220,000 clones, roughly 82% found once. The germline CDR1 and CDR2 sequences are SGHRS and YFSETQ. The junction had 7 bases not matched to a gene; V was cut back by 4 bases and J by 2 bases. The CDR3 covers 17 residues. The chain couples TRBV5-1 to TRBJ2-3; 13 nucleotides align to TRBD2. The source of this sequence is a woman in her seventies with acute or convalescent COVID-19. The sequencing input was peripheral blood. Here the CDR3 reads CASSAGTSGGVTDTQYF. CDR3 nucleotides: TGCGCCAGCAGCGCCGGTACTAGCGGGGGGGTCACAGATACGCAGTATTTT.